Given below is one T cell receptor (beta chain) in context. The sample contains more than one DNA sequence encoding this CDR3. The data are from a study of blood T cell repertoires in COVID-19. Germline V gives CDR1 SGHTA, CDR2 FQGNSA. The CDR3 sequence is 15 residues long. Trimming pared 1 base from V and 2 bases from J, leaving 9 bases between. The method was immunoSEQ multiplex PCR; TCRdb's version includes in-frame clones alone and lacks a portion of them. This sample has 300,000 to 400,000 clones, with over 75% found just once. Sequencing was performed on peripheral blood. The origin of this receptor is a woman aged 50 to 60 with active or convalescent COVID-19. V gene TRBV7-2 combines with J gene TRBJ2-1; D might be TRBD1 (5 bases). The CDR3 sequence is CASSLGTRTYNEQFF. The CDR3 DNA reads TGTGCCAGCAGCTTAGGGACAAGAACCTACAATGAGCAGTTCTTC.